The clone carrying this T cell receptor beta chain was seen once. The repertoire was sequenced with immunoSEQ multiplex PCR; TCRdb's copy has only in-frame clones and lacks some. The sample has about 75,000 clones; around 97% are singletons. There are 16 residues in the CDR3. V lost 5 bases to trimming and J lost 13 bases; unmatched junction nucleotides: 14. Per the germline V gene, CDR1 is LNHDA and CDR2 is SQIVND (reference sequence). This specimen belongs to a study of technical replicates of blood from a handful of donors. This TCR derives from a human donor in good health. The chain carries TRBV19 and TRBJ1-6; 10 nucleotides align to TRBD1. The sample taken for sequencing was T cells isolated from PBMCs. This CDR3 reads CASSARDRGLIEPLHF. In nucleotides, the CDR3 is TGTGCCAGTAGTGCCCGGGACAGGGGCTTGATCGAGCCCCTCCACTTT.